This T cell receptor (beta chain) was sequenced for a study of neurological immune-mediated disorders. TCRdb processed the 5' RACE reads anew with MiXCR; each CDR3 protein has one entry. Of some 46,000 distinct CDR3 sequences in the sample, about 9.4% were seen once. The CDR3 covers 16 residues. The ends lost 2 bases at V and 0 bases at J; junction bases unmatched: 2. Germline assignment: CDR1 SGHTA and CDR2 FQGTGA. This clonotype occurred many times. The sequencing sample was made of PBMCs. The V gene is TRBV7-3, the J gene TRBJ2-3; 10 bases are a match to TRBD2. The source is a man between 65 and 80 years old with HTLV-1-associated myelopathy (HAM/TSP). The CDR3 spells CASSLGLAASTDTQYF. CDR3 nucleotides: TGTGCCAGCAGCTTAGGACTAGCGGCTAGCACAGATACGCAGTATTTT. Full variable domain (outside the CDR3, taken from reference TRBV7-3 and TRBJ2-3): GAGVSQTPSNKVTEKGKYVELRCDPISGHTALYWYRQSLGQGPEFLIYFQGTGAADDSGLPNDRFFAVRPEGSVSTLKIQRTERGDSAVYLCASSLGLAASTDTQYFGPGTRLTVL.